The next 23 T cell receptor beta chains were all read from a single sample in a study of blood T cell repertoires in COVID-19. TCRdb's table, derived via immunoSEQ multiplex PCR, lists solely in-frame clones and lacks some. Of 250,000 to 350,000 clones in the sample, 70% to 90% were seen once. The sequenced material came from PBMCs or T cells enriched from blood (not recorded which). All receptors derive from a young woman who had recovered from COVID-19.

The chain combines TRBV6-6 with TRBJ2-5, with 8 bases aligning to TRBD2. The length of the CDR3 is 14 residues. Germline assignment: CDR1 MNHNY and CDR2 SVGAGI (reference sequence). V was pared by 5 bases and J by 5 bases, with 7 bases of the junction left unmatched. The CDR3 region is CASSTGGAGETQYF. In DNA, the CDR3 is TGTGCCAGCAGTACCGGGGGGGCGGGCGAGACCCAGTACTTC.

The rearrangement joins TRBV2 to TRBJ1-2, with 8 bases lining up with TRBD1. Germline V gene lookup returns CDR1 SNHLY and CDR2 FYNNEI. J gave up 4 bases and V 7 bases, and 8 bases lay outside the gene matches. The CDR3 runs 14 residues. The CDR3 bases are TGTGCCAGCACCAGCAGGGGGCCCCTCTATGGCTACACCTTC. Residues: CASTSRGPLYGYTF.

This chain uses TRBV19 with TRBJ2-4; 12 bases are a match to TRBD1. Germline-derived CDR1 and CDR2 are LNHDA and SQIVND (reference sequence). With V trimmed by 7 bases and J by 3 bases, 10 bases remained unmatched. CDR3 size: 17 residues. Written as DNA, the CDR3 is TGTGCCAGTAAGGGACAGGGGGCCCTCGTTGGCAAAAACATTCAGTACTTC. Protein sequence: CASKGQGALVGKNIQYF.

V usage is TRBV5-1 and J usage is TRBJ2-3; TRBD1 aligns across 12 bases. The junction had 5 bases not matched to a gene; V was cut back by 3 bases and J by 3 bases. Germline V gene lookup returns CDR1 SGHRS and CDR2 YFSETQ. This CDR3 comprises 16 residues. The DNA for the CDR3 is TGCGCCAGCAGCTGGGACAGGGGGCAGGTAACAGATACGCAGTATTTT. Protein sequence: CASSWDRGQVTDTQYF. Together with reference TRBV5-1 and TRBJ2-3, the CDR3 gives the full variable domain: KAGVTQTPRYLIKTRGQQVTLSCSPISGHRSVSWYQQTPGQGLQFLFEYFSETQRNKGNFPGRFSGRQFSNSRSEMNVSTLELGDSALYLCASSWDRGQVTDTQYFGPGTRLTVL.

This sequence joins TRBV6-5 and TRBJ2-7; 12 bases agree with TRBD2. Germline V gene sequence: CDR1 MNHEY, CDR2 SVGAGI. The CDR3 length is 15 residues. V was pared by 5 bases and J by 2 bases, with 4 bases of the junction left unmatched. In DNA, the CDR3 is TGTGCCAGCAGTCGGACTAGCGGGGATGCCTACGAGCAGTACTTC. As protein: CASSRTSGDAYEQYF.

The chain combines TRBV11-2 with TRBJ1-4; maybe TRBD1 (6 bases). Germline values: CDR1 SGHAT, CDR2 FQNNGV. This CDR3 contains 14 residues. The V end was cut by 5 bases, the J end by 3 bases, with 10 bases between. CDR3 bases: TGTGCCAGCAGCCGGGGACAAGCTAATGAAAAACTGTTTTTT. It is translated as CASSRGQANEKLFF.

This clone showed up just a few times. At one end the junction does not follow the germline gene, possibly because of a read error. J is TRBJ2-3 and V is TRBV6-2 or TRBV6-3, with a weak D call TRBD2 (6 bases). CDR1 is MNHEY and CDR2 is SVGEGT in the germline V gene. The CDR3 runs 12 residues. This chain's CDR3 is CASSYLGDSCRF. For the CDR3, the DNA is TGTGCCAGCAGTTACTTGGGGGACTCTTGTCGCTTT.

CDR3 nucleotides: TGTGCCAGCAGCAACACACCCAGGGAGCCCCAGCATTTT. Translating gives CASSNTPREPQHF. The chain uses TRBV11-2 and TRBJ1-5, with D possibly matching TRBD1 (5 bases). CDR3 length: 13 amino acids. V was shortened by 5 bases and J by 8 bases, with 13 bases between the two germline ends. Germline-derived CDR1 and CDR2 are SGHAT and FQNNGV.

The chain carries TRBV19 and TRBJ2-2; TRBD2 matches at 7 bases. CDR1 and CDR2 (germline): LNHDA, SQIVND (reference sequence). The CDR3 has 16 amino acids. J lost 1 base, V lost 3 bases, and 5 bases had no gene match. The CDR3 region is CASSIPGGKNTGELFF. In DNA form, the CDR3 reads TGTGCCAGTAGTATTCCGGGGGGTAAGAACACCGGGGAGCTGTTTTTT. The full variable domain, completed using reference TRBV19 and TRBJ2-2, is DGGITQSPKYLFRKEGQNVTLSCEQNLNHDAMYWYRQDPGQGLRLIYYSQIVNDFQKGDIAEGYSVSREKKESFPLTVTSAQKNPTAFYLCASSIPGGKNTGELFFGEGSRLTVL.

This clone appeared a single time. V is TRBV30 and J is TRBJ1-4, with 7 bases identical to TRBD1. V lost 5 bases, J lost 4 bases, and 7 bases stayed unmatched. The CDR3 is 14 amino acids. The germline gives CDR1 GTSNPN, CDR2 SVGIG (reference sequence). The CDR3 DNA reads as TGTGCCTGGGAAGGGACAGCCTTTAATGAAAAACTGTTTTTT. It codes for CAWEGTAFNEKLFF. The full variable domain, its missing parts supplied by reference TRBV30 and TRBJ1-4, is SQTIHQWPATLVQPVGSPLSLECTVEGTSNPNLYWYRQAAGRGLQLLFYSVGIGQISSEVPQNLSASRPQDRQFILSSKKLLLSDSGFYLCAWEGTAFNEKLFFGSGTQLSVL.

V and J are TRBV7-9 and TRBJ1-4, with unresolved D. Germline CDR1 is SEHNR and CDR2 is FQNEAQ (reference sequence). The CDR3 has 14 amino acids. V dropped 3 bases and J dropped 6 bases, with 11 bases sitting between them. The CDR3 DNA reads as TGTGCCAGCAGCTTCTCGGGTCCGGATGAAAAACTGTTTTTT. Amino acid sequence: CASSFSGPDEKLFF.

The chain employs TRBV7-9 and TRBJ1-2; a weak D match, TRBD1 (5 bases). Trimming removed 3 bases from V and 5 bases from J, with 16 bases in between. This CDR3 is 15 amino acids long. Per germline, CDR1 SEHNR and CDR2 FQNEAQ (reference sequence). DNA of the CDR3: TGTGCCAGCAGCTTGGCCGGCAGGGTGGAATATGGCTACACCTTC. Amino acid sequence: CASSLAGRVEYGYTF.

This sequence joins TRBV19 and TRBJ1-5, with 8 bases identical to TRBD1. CDR3 length equals 13 residues. Germline CDR1 reads LNHDA; CDR2 reads SQIVND (reference sequence). V lost 4 bases and J lost 6; bases outside the gene matches: 2. The CDR3 nucleotides read TGTGCCAGTAGTACAGGGGGCGGTCAGCCCCAGCATTTT. It encodes CASSTGGGQPQHF. Together with reference TRBV19 and TRBJ1-5, the CDR3 gives the full variable domain: DGGITQSPKYLFRKEGQNVTLSCEQNLNHDAMYWYRQDPGQGLRLIYYSQIVNDFQKGDIAEGYSVSREKKESFPLTVTSAQKNPTAFYLCASSTGGGQPQHFGDGTRLSIL.

This rearrangement joins TRBV19 to TRBJ1-3; D is unresolved. Between the trimmed V and J ends, which lost 5 bases and 3 bases, there was a span of 14 bases. The V gene's germline CDR1 is LNHDA and CDR2 SQIVND (reference sequence). CDR3 size: 15 residues. The CDR3 here is CASSFKRVHGNTIYF. The CDR3 DNA reads as TGTGCCAGTAGTTTTAAGCGGGTTCATGGAAACACCATATATTTT.

The chain recombines TRBV5-4 with TRBJ2-5; TRBD1 might be the D (6 bases). Trimming shortened V by 2 bases and J by 4 bases, and 12 bases separated the two germline ends. Germline V gives CDR1 SGHNT, CDR2 YYREEE (reference sequence). The CDR3 runs 14 residues. The CDR3 coding sequence is TGTGCCAGCAGCTTCCCTGGGGGCAGAGAGACCCAGTACTTC. Amino acids: CASSFPGGRETQYF.

V usage is TRBV30 and J usage is TRBJ1-2, with TRBD1 matching over 7 bases. The CDR3 runs to 19 residues. Germline values: CDR1 GTSNPN, CDR2 SVGIG (reference sequence). V lost 0 bases and J lost 2; bases outside the gene matches: 18. CDR3 sequence reads: CAWSVRLGRPGGMNYGYTF. The DNA for the CDR3 is TGTGCCTGGAGTGTACGCCTGGGGAGGCCAGGGGGAATGAACTATGGCTACACCTTC.

There are a few counts of this clone. CDR3 sequence reads: CAWSQGPEAFF. The DNA of the CDR3 is TGTGCCTGGTCCCAGGGTCCGGAAGCTTTCTTT. V gene TRBV30 combines with J gene TRBJ1-1; D possibly corresponds to TRBD1 (5 bases). V was trimmed by 5 bases and J by 8 bases, leaving 12 bases between them. The CDR3 totals 11 residues. The germline CDR1 and CDR2 sequences are GTSNPN and SVGIG (reference sequence).

V is TRBV10-3 and J is TRBJ1-1; a weak D match, TRBD1 (5 bases). CDR3 size: 14 residues. Trimming removed 3 bases from V and 4 bases from J, with 12 bases in between. The germline CDR1 and CDR2 sequences are ENHRY and SYGVKD. The CDR3: CAISDGQGVTEAFF. The CDR3 DNA sequence: TGTGCCATCAGTGATGGGCAGGGTGTCACTGAAGCTTTCTTT.

The chain recombines TRBV12-3 or TRBV12-4 with TRBJ1-1; perhaps TRBD1 as D (5 bases). The CDR3 extends over 13 amino acids. V was clipped by 4 bases and J by 3 bases, with 9 bases between them. The CDR3 DNA reads TGTGCCAGCAGTTCACTCAGGGACACTGAAGCTTTCTTT. It translates to CASSSLRDTEAFF.

This chain joins TRBV28 and TRBJ1-2; tentatively, D is TRBD1 (6 bases). The V and J ends lost 5 bases and 4 bases respectively, with 14 bases between them. CDR3 length: 14 amino acids. Germline V lookup: CDR1 MDHEN, CDR2 SYDVKM. The DNA of the CDR3 is TGTGCCAGCAGTCTCCTGGGGGCCCTCTATGGCTACACCTTC. Its translation: CASSLLGALYGYTF.

In nucleotides, the CDR3 is TGTGCCAGCAGCGTAGCCGGAGCGAGCACAGATACGCAGTATTTT. Its translation is CASSVAGASTDTQYF. The chain carries TRBV9 and TRBJ2-3; D remains ambiguous. CDR3 length equals 15 residues. Deletions cut 0 bases from V and 0 bases from J, with 8 bases between. Germline V lookup: CDR1 SGDLS, CDR2 YYNGEE.

The rearrangement uses TRBV27 and TRBJ1-6, with 11 nucleotides matching TRBD1. J lost 9 bases, V lost 4 bases, and 5 bases had no gene match. Germline CDR1 MNHEY, CDR2 SMNVEV (reference sequence). The CDR3 spans 15 residues. The CDR3 DNA follows: TGTGCCAGCAGTTCCAGGACAGGGGGCCTTTCACCCCTCCACTTT. This sequence encodes CASSSRTGGLSPLHF.

J is TRBJ1-2 and V is TRBV25-1, with 10 bases aligning to TRBD1. The CDR3 extends over 14 amino acids. The germline V gene encodes CDR1 MGHDK and CDR2 SYGVNS. Trimming cost V 3 bases and J 3 bases; bases outside gene matches: 1. The CDR3 loop reads CASSETGGDYGYTF. The CDR3, as DNA: TGTGCCAGCAGTGAGACAGGGGGCGACTATGGCTACACCTTC.